The rows below give T cell receptor beta chains drawn from one sample of a study of cytomegalovirus exposure and HLA in healthy donors. Sequencing was performed with immunoSEQ multiplex PCR; in TCRdb, only in-frame clones are kept and a portion is missing. The top ten hold about 2.2% of the sample, which has about 190,000 clones, roughly four fifths seen once. Material: PBMCs. These receptors were collected from a woman in her twenties or thirties in good health and CMV-seronegative. The CDR3 runs from the conserved cysteine through the conserved F or W. Fields, in order: D gene, clone size, J gene, V gene, CDR3 protein, CDR3 DNA. D genes are given only for firm matches. Not every row has a clone size; where given, it reads once, few, many or a size class.

d_gene: TRBD2
abundance: .
j_gene: TRBJ2-5
v_gene: TRBV12-5
CDR3aa: CASGELTSGGHMAQYF
CDR3nt: TGTGCTAGTGGTGAATTGACTAGCGGGGGCCATATGGCCCAGTACTTC

d_gene: TRBD2
abundance: .
j_gene: TRBJ2-1
v_gene: TRBV5-4
CDR3aa: CASKTSGDYYNEQFF
CDR3nt: TGTGCCAGCAAGACTAGCGGGGACTACTACAATGAGCAGTTCTTC

d_gene: .
abundance: .
j_gene: TRBJ2-5
v_gene: TRBV6-1
CDR3aa: CASREAKTQYF
CDR3nt: TGTGCCAGCAGGGAGGCCAAGACCCAGTACTTC

d_gene: TRBD2
abundance: .
j_gene: TRBJ2-2
v_gene: TRBV7-6
CDR3aa: CASSSVGGGRAAGELFF
CDR3nt: TGTGCCAGCAGCTCCGTGGGGGGCGGGAGGGCCGCCGGGGAGCTGTTTTTT

d_gene: .
abundance: .
j_gene: TRBJ2-2
v_gene: TRBV5-1
CDR3aa: CASSSGYTGELFF
CDR3nt: TGCGCCAGCTCAAGCGGGTACACCGGGGAGCTGTTTTTT

d_gene: .
abundance: .
j_gene: TRBJ2-1
v_gene: TRBV5-1
CDR3aa: CASSLHTGPNNSPYNEQFF
CDR3nt: TGCGCCAGCAGCTTGCACACAGGGCCGAACAACTCACCCTACAATGAGCAGTTCTTC

d_gene: .
abundance: .
j_gene: TRBJ2-3
v_gene: TRBV15
CDR3aa: CATSRLPEGTDTQYF
CDR3nt: TGTGCCACCAGCAGACTTCCGGAGGGCACAGATACGCAGTATTTT

d_gene: TRBD2
abundance: once
j_gene: TRBJ2-7
v_gene: TRBV7-2
CDR3aa: CASSLPGGLYEQYF
CDR3nt: TGTGCCAGCAGCTTGCCGGGAGGTTTATACGAGCAGTACTTC

d_gene: .
abundance: .
j_gene: TRBJ1-6
v_gene: TRBV7-9
CDR3aa: CASSARGAFNNSPLHF
CDR3nt: TGTGCCAGCAGCGCCCGGGGGGCCTTTAATAATTCACCCCTCCACTTT

d_gene: .
abundance: few
j_gene: TRBJ1-3
v_gene: TRBV28
CDR3aa: CASSSDGGRGNTIYF
CDR3nt: TGTGCCAGCAGCTCGGACGGGGGGCGCGGAAACACCATATATTTT